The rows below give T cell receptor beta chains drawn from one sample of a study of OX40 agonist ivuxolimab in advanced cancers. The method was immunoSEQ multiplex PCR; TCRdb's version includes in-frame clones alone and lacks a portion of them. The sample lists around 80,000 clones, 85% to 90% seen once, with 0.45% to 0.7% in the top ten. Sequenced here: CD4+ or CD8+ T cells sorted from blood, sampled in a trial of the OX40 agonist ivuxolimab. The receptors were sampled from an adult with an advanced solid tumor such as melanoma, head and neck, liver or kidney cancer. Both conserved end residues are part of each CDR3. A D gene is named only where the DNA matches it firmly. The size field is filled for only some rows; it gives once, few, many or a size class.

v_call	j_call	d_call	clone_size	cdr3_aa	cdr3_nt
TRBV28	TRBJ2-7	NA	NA	CASSLRQRHYEQYF	TGTGCCAGCAGTCTCCGCCAGCGCCATTACGAGCAGTACTTC
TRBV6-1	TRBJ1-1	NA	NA	CASSEAAAVNTEAFF	TGTGCCAGCAGTGAAGCTGCAGCCGTGAACACTGAAGCTTTCTTT
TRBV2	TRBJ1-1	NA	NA	CASSEWLGSSEAFF	TGTGCCAGCAGTGAGTGGTTGGGGTCGTCTGAAGCTTTCTTT
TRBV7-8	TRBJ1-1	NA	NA	CASSLVTGNTEAFF	TGTGCCAGCAGCTTGGTGACAGGGAACACTGAAGCTTTCTTT
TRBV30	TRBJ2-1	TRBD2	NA	CAWLLAGPYNEQFF	TGTGCCTGGCTACTAGCGGGACCCTACAATGAGCAGTTCTTC
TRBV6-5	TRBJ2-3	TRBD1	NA	CASTPRGRGTDTQYF	TGTGCCAGCACCCCGAGGGGGCGGGGCACAGATACGCAGTATTTT
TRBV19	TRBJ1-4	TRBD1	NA	CASGGQAGEKLFF	TGTGCCAGTGGGGGACAGGCTGGTGAAAAACTGTTTTTT
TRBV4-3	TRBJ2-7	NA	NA	CASSQGAENSYEQYF	TGCGCCAGCAGCCAAGGGGCAGAGAACTCCTACGAGCAGTACTTC
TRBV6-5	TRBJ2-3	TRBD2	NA	CASSYSAGGADTQYF	TGTGCCAGCAGTTACTCAGCGGGGGGGGCAGATACGCAGTATTTT
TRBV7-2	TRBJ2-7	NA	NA	CASSFSQGAGREQYF	TGTGCCAGCAGCTTCTCACAAGGGGCCGGGCGCGAGCAGTACTTC
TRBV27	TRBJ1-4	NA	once	CASSFGGRGGSEKLFF	TGTGCCAGCAGTTTTGGCGGTCGAGGGGGAAGTGAAAAACTGTTTTTT
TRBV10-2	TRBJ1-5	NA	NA	CASRGTAHSNQPQHF	TGCGCCAGCAGGGGGACGGCTCATAGCAATCAGCCCCAGCATTTT
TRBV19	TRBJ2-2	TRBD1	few	CASRGQGGHTGELFF	TGTGCCAGTAGGGGACAGGGGGGACACACCGGGGAGCTGTTTTTT
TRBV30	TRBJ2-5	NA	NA	CAWSVGRPRETQYF	TGTGCCTGGAGTGTAGGCAGGCCCCGAGAGACCCAGTACTTC
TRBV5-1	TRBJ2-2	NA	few	CASRINTGELFF	TGCGCCAGCAGAATCAATACCGGGGAGCTGTTTTTT
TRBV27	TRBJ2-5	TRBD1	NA	CASSRTGRRETQYF	TGTGCCAGCAGTCGGACAGGGCGTAGAGAGACCCAGTACTTC
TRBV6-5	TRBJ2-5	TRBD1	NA	CASRPLGQQETQYF	TGTGCCAGCAGGCCCCTGGGACAGCAAGAGACCCAGTACTTC
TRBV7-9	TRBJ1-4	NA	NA	CASSLAAAPGEKLFF	TGTGCCAGCAGCTTAGCGGCGGCCCCGGGGGAAAAACTGTTTTTT
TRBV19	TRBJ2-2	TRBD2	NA	CASQWGGVGTGELFF	TGTGCCAGTCAATGGGGAGGGGTTGGAACCGGGGAGCTGTTTTTT
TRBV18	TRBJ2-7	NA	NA	CASSEGGGSYEQYF	TGTGCCAGCTCAGAGGGAGGCGGCAGTTACGAGCAGTACTTC
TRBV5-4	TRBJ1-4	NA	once	CASSLDGNEKLFF	TGTGCCAGCAGCTTGGACGGTAATGAAAAACTGTTTTTT
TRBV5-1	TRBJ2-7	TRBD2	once	CASSISGSRYEQYF	TGCGCCAGCAGCATAAGCGGGAGTCGGTACGAGCAGTACTTC
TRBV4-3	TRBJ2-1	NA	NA	CASSARRRSQGSSYNEQFF	TGCGCCAGCAGCGCCCGACGGAGGAGCCAGGGGAGCTCCTACAATGAGCAGTTCTTC
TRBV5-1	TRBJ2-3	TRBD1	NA	CASSFGQGTDTQYF	TGCGCCAGCAGCTTTGGACAGGGCACAGATACGCAGTATTTT
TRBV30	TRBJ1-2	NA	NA	CAWSRRRYGYTF	TGTGCCTGGAGCCGTCGGAGGTATGGCTACACCTTC
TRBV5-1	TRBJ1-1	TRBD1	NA	CASSLQGAIAEAFF	TGCGCCAGCAGCCTACAGGGGGCTATCGCTGAAGCTTTCTTT
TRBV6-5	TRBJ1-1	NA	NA	CASWSGGMNTEAFF	TGTGCCAGCTGGTCGGGCGGTATGAACACTGAAGCTTTCTTT
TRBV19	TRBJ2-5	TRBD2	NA	CASSTSSGKGTQYF	TGTGCCAGTAGTACCTCTAGCGGGAAAGGGACCCAGTACTTC
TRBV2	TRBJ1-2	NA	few	CASSERQGHYGYTF	TGTGCCAGCAGTGAAAGGCAGGGGCACTATGGCTACACCTTC